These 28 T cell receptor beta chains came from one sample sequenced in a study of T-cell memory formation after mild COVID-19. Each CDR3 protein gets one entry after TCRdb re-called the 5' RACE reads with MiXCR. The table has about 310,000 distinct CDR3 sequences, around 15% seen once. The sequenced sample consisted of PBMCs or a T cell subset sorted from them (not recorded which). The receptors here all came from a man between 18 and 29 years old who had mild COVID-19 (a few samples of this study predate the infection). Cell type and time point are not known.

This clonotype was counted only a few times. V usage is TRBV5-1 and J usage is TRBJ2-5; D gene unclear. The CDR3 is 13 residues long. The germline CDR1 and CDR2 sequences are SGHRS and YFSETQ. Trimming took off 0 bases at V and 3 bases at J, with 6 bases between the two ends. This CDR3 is CASSLVGEETQYF. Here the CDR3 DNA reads TGCGCCAGCAGCTTGGTTGGGGAAGAGACCCAGTACTTC. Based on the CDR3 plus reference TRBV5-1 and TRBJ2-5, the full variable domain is KAGVTQTPRYLIKTRGQQVTLSCSPISGHRSVSWYQQTPGQGLQFLFEYFSETQRNKGNFPGRFSGRQFSNSRSEMNVSTLELGDSALYLCASSLVGEETQYFGPGTRLLVL.

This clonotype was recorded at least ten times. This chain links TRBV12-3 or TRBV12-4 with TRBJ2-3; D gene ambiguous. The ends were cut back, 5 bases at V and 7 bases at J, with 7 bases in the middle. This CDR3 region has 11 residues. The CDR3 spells CASSVGHTQYF. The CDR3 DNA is TGTGCCAGCAGTGTCGGCCATACGCAGTATTTT.

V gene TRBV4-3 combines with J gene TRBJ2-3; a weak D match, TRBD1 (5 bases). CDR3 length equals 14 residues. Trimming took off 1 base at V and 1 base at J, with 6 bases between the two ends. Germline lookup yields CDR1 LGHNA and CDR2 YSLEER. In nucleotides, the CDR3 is TGCGCCAGCAGCCAAGGCAGGGGCACAGATACGCAGTATTTT. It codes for CASSQGRGTDTQYF.

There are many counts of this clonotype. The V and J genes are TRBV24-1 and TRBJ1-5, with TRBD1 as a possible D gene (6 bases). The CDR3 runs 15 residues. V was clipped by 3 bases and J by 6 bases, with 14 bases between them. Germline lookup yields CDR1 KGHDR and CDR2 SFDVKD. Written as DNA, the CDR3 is TGTGCCACCAGTGATCGTCGGGCAGGGGCTCAGCCCCAGCATTTT. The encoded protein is CATSDRRAGAQPQHF.

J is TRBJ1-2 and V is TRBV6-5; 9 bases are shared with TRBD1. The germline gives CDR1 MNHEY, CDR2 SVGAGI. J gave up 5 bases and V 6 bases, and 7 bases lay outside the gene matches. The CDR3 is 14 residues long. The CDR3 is CASSIAGTGYGYTF. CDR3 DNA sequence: TGTGCCAGCAGCATAGCCGGGACAGGGTATGGCTACACCTTC.

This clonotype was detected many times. The CDR3 region is CASSQDWAGKGQPQHF. The CDR3 DNA sequence: TGTGCCAGCAGCCAAGATTGGGCAGGAAAGGGCCAGCCCCAGCATTTT. The V and J genes are TRBV4-2 and TRBJ1-5; D gene ambiguous. The V end was cut by 0 bases, the J end by 7 bases, with 16 bases between. This CDR3 spans 16 amino acids. Germline values: CDR1 LGHNA, CDR2 YNFKEQ.

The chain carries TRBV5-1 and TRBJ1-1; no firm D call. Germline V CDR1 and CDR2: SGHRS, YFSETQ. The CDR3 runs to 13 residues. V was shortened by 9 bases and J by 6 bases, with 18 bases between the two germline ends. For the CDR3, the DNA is TGCGCCACCCAGCCCGTCCCTGGGGCTGAAGCTTTCTTT. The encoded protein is CATQPVPGAEAFF.

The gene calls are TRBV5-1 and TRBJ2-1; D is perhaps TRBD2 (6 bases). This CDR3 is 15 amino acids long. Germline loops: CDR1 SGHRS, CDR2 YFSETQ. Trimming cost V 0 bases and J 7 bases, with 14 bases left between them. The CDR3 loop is CASSLVPRGGNEQFF. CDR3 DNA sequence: TGCGCCAGCAGCTTGGTCCCGCGGGGAGGTAATGAGCAGTTCTTC.

CDR3 protein: CASSLGDGYEQYV. CDR3 bases: TGTGCCAGCAGCTTAGGAGACGGGTACGAGCAGTACGTC. The chain uses TRBV7-2 and TRBJ2-7; no reliable D call. Trimming shortened V by 1 base and J by 4 bases, and 8 bases separated the two germline ends. The CDR3 is 13 amino acids. Germline V lookup: CDR1 SGHTA, CDR2 FQGNSA.

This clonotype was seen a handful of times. CDR3 bases: TGTGCCAGCAGAATCGGACCGTCCCAGTACGAGCAGTACTTC. As protein: CASRIGPSQYEQYF. This chain connects TRBV7-9 to TRBJ2-7, with no clear D. V shed 6 bases and J shed 4 bases, with 16 bases lying between them. The CDR3 spans 14 residues. The germline V gene encodes CDR1 SEHNR and CDR2 FQNEAQ (reference sequence).

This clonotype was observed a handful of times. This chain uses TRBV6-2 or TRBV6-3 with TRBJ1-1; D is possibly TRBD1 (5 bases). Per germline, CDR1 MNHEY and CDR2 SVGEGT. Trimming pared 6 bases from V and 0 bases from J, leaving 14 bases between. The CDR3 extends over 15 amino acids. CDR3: CASSRRQSMNTEAFF. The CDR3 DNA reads TGTGCCAGCAGCAGAAGACAGTCAATGAACACTGAAGCTTTCTTT.

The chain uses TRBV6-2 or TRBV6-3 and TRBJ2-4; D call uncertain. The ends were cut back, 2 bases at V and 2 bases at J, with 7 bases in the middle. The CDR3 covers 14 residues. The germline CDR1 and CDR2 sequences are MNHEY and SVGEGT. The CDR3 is CASSYQRSKNIQYF. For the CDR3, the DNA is TGTGCCAGCAGTTACCAGCGATCCAAAAACATTCAGTACTTC.

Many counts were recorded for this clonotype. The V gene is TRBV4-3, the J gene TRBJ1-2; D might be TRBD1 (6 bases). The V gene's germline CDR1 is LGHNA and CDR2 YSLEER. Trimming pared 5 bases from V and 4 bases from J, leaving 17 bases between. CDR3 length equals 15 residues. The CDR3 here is CASSDDLGALYGYTF. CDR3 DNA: TGCGCCAGCAGCGACGACCTGGGGGCCCTCTATGGCTACACCTTC.

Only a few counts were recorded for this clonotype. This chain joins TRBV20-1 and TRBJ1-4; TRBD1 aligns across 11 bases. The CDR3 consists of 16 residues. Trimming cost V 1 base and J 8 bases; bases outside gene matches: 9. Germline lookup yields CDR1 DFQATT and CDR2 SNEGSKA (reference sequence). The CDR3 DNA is TGCAGTGCTAGAGCGGGGAGGGGACAGGGGGTCGAAAAACTGTTTTTT. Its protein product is CSARAGRGQGVEKLFF.

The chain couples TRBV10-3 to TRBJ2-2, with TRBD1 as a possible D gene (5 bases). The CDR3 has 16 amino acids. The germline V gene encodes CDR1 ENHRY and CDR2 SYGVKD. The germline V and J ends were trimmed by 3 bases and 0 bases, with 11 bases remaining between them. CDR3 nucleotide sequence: TGTGCCATCAGTGAAGGGGCTGGCACGAACACCGGGGAGCTGTTTTTT. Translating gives CAISEGAGTNTGELFF.

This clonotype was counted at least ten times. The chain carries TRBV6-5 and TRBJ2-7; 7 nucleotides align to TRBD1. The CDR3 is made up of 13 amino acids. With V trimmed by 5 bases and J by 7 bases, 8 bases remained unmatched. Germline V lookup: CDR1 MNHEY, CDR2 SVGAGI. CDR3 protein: CASSNRQGSEQYV. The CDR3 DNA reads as TGTGCCAGCAGTAATCGACAGGGAAGTGAGCAGTACGTC.

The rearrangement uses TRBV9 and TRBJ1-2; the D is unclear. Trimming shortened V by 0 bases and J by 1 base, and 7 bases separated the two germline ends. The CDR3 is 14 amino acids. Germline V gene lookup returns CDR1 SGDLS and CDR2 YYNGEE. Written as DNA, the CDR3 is TGTGCCAGCAGCGTAGCAGAGGGTAACTATGGCTACACCTTC. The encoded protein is CASSVAEGNYGYTF.

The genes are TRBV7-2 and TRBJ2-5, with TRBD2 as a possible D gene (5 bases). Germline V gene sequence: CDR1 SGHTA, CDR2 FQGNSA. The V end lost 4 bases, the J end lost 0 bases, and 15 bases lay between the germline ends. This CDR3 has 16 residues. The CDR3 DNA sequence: TGTGCCAGCAGCTCAGCGTGGAGGTCGTACCAAGAGACCCAGTACTTC. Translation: CASSSAWRSYQETQYF.

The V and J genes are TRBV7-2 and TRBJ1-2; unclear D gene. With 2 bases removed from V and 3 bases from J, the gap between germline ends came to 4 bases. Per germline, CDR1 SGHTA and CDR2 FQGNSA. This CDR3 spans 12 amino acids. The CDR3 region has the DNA TGTGCCAGCAGCTTATGGGACTATGGCTACACCTTC. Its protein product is CASSLWDYGYTF.

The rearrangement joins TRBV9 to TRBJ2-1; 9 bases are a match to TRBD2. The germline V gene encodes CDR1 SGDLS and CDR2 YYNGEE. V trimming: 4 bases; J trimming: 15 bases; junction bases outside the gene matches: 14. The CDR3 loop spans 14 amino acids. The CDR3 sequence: CASSPRLADGIAFF. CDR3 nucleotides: TGTGCCAGCAGCCCTCGACTAGCGGACGGAATTGCGTTCTTC.

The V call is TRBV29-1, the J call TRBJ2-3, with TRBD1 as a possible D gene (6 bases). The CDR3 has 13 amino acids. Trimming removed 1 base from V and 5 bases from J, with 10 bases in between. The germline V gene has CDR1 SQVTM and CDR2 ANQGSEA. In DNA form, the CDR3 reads TGCAGCGTTGAAGCGGGCAGGGGAGATACGCAGTATTTT. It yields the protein CSVEAGRGDTQYF.

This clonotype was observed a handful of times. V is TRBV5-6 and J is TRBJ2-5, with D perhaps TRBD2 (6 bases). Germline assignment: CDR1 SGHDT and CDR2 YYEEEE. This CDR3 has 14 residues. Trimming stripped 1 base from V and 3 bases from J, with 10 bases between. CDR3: CASSLPGVKETQYF. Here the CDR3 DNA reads TGTGCCAGCAGCTTGCCGGGGGTTAAAGAGACCCAGTACTTC.

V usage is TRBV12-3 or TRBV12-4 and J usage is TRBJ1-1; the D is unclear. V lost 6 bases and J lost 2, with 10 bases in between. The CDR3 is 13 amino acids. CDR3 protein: CASRSGSNTEAFF. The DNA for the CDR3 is TGTGCCAGCAGGTCCGGGAGTAACACTGAAGCTTTCTTT.

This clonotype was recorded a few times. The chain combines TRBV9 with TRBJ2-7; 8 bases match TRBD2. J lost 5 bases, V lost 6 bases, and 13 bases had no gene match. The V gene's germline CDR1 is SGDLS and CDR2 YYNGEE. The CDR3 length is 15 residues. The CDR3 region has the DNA TGTGCCAGCACCGTGTCGGGGGGGCGTATCAACGAGCAGTACGTC. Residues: CASTVSGGRINEQYV.

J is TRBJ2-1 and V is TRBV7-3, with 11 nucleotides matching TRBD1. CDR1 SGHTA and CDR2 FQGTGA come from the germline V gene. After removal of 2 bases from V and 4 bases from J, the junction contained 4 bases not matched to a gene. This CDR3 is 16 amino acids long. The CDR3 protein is CASSLGRDRGYNEQFF. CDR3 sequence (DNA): TGTGCCAGCAGCTTAGGGCGGGACAGGGGGTACAATGAGCAGTTCTTC.

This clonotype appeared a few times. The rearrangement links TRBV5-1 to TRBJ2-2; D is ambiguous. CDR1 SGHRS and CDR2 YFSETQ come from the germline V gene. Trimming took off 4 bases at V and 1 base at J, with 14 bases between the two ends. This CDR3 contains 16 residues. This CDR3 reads CASSLIEAGNTGELFF. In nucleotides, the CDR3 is TGCGCCAGCAGCCTGATCGAAGCCGGGAACACCGGGGAGCTGTTTTTT.

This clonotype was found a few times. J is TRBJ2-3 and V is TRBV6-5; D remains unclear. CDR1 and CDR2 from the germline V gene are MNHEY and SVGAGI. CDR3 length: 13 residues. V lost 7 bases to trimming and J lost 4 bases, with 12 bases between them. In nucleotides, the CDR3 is TGTGCCAGCATGATTCCGGGCGCAGATACGCAGTATTTT. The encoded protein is CASMIPGADTQYF.

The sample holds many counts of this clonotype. As DNA, the CDR3 is TGTGCCAGCAGCGCTAAGCGGGGAGAGACTGAAGCTTTCTTT. Its translation: CASSAKRGETEAFF. The V call is TRBV7-2, the J call TRBJ1-1; D unclear. V lost 5 bases to trimming and J lost 5 bases, with 15 bases between them. In germline, CDR1 is SGHTA, CDR2 FQGNSA. The length of the CDR3 is 14 residues.